This T cell receptor (beta chain) was observed in a study of CD8+ T cells in alopecia areata. CDR3 length: 11 amino acids. Germline trimming cut 10 bases from V and 7 bases from J; bases unmatched to any gene: 6. The germline V gene has CDR1 MNHNY and CDR2 SVGAGI (reference sequence). cDNA serving as the sequencing template came from extracted, reverse transcribed RNA. Assay: immunoSEQ multiplex PCR; the TCRdb copy retains only in-frame clones and omits some. Of around 200,000 clones listed, around half were seen once; the top ten hold approximately 10%. The treatment here: oral pan-JAK inhibitor, 5-10 mg twice daily. Peripheral blood samples and lesional scalp punch biopsies were obtained from alopecia areata patients. Cell sorting was applied to PBMCs, and CD4+ and CD8+ T cells were collected.

This receptor was obtained from a human donor with alopecia areata. The J gene is TRBJ2-5, the V gene TRBV6-6; 7 bases map to TRBD2. Material: CD8+ T cells sorted from blood, obtained at week 24, from a patient treated with tofacitinib. The DNA of the CDR3 is TGTGCCACCGACGGGGGGAGGACCCAGTACTTC. Its translation is CATDGGRTQYF.